The clone carrying this T cell receptor beta chain has a single count. This sample was taken from a study of Ad26.COV2.S vaccination and SARS-CoV-2 variants. For the study at large: As a participant in COV1001, the donor was in the Ad26.COV2.S trial arm. Ad26.COV2.S shots went into the muscle once or twice, 56 days apart.

The treatment is: over 15 received Ad26.COV2.S at low or high dose, single or two shots; five or six received placebo; per-sample allocation not given. At day 63 after the first vaccine or placebo injection, samples were drawn. In the vaccine, an Ad26 vector expressed the SARS-CoV-2 spike of the Wuhan strain. This CDR3 contains 17 residues. V dropped 5 bases and J dropped 2; count of bases not matched to a gene: 9. CDR1 and CDR2 (germline): SGHTA, FQGNSA. Method: immunoSEQ multiplex PCR; TCRdb's copy keeps in-frame clones and lacks some. The table lists around 320,000 clones, around 84% of them singletons.

The clonotype originates from a person aged 18-65 years who received the Ad26.COV2.S COVID-19 vaccine or a placebo. This chain uses TRBV7-2 with TRBJ2-3, with TRBD2 matching 11 bases. Sequences were derived from peripheral blood, sampled in a trial of Ad26.COV2.S vaccine versus placebo. The CDR3 bases are TGTGCCAGCAGCCCTACGCGACTAGCGGGATTCACAGATACGCAGTATTTT. Protein product: CASSPTRLAGFTDTQYF.